These 18 T cell receptor beta chains share one sample of origin, sequenced in a study of blood T cell repertoires in COVID-19. Here immunoSEQ multiplex PCR was the method, and the copy in TCRdb shows in-frame clones only, minus some. The sample consists of some 670,000 clones, approximately 90% of them appearing once. Sequenced: peripheral blood. All receptors come from a woman aged 18-35 years with acute or convalescent COVID-19.

This chain joins TRBV9 and TRBJ1-2; possible D gene TRBD1, 5 bases. This CDR3 is built from 13 residues. Trimming stripped 5 bases from V and 2 bases from J, with 10 bases between. Germline V CDR1 and CDR2: SGDLS, YYNGEE. The CDR3 DNA is TGTGCCAGCAGTAGACAGCGAAACTATGGCTACACCTTC. Protein product: CASSRQRNYGYTF.

The chain couples TRBV7-9 to TRBJ1-1, with D hard to call. In germline, CDR1 is SEHNR, CDR2 FQNEAQ (reference sequence). V dropped 2 bases and J dropped 0 bases, with 7 bases sitting between them. The CDR3 runs to 14 residues. The CDR3 loop reads CASSLKLVNTEAFF. CDR3 sequence (DNA): TGTGCCAGCAGCTTAAAACTGGTGAACACTGAAGCTTTCTTT.

The V and J genes are TRBV6-6 and TRBJ1-1; D is unresolved. Trimming shortened V by 6 bases and J by 5 bases, and 13 bases separated the two germline ends. The CDR3 is 13 amino acids. CDR1 and CDR2 (germline): MNHNY, SVGAGI (reference sequence). The DNA of the CDR3 is TGTGCCAGCAGGTCGCTACCGGGGACTGAAGCTTTCTTT. It translates to CASRSLPGTEAFF.

This sequence joins TRBV24-1 and TRBJ2-2, with 11 bases lining up with TRBD1. Per the germline V gene, CDR1 is KGHDR and CDR2 is SFDVKD. The CDR3 contains 13 residues. V was pared by 9 bases and J by 4 bases, with 0 bases of the junction left unmatched. The chain's CDR3 is CATGTGGTGELFF. The CDR3 DNA reads TGTGCCACCGGGACAGGGGGCACCGGGGAGCTGTTTTTT.

This clone was observed once. V gene TRBV21-1 combines with J gene TRBJ2-1; TRBD1, the D gene given by the table, was not confirmed from the DNA. TRBV21-1 is deemed a pseudogene. The CDR3 sequence is 17 residues long. The CDR3: CASSKVRKGATRNEQFF. The CDR3 DNA is TGTGCCAGCAGCAAAGTGAGGAAGGGGGCAACTCGGAATGAGCAGTTCTTC.

This chain connects TRBV27 to TRBJ1-2; no clear D gene. The germline gives CDR1 MNHEY, CDR2 SMNVEV (reference sequence). The CDR3 loop spans 17 amino acids. Trimming took 3 bases from V and 0 from J, leaving 17 bases between them. CDR3 sequence: CASSFSWALHANYGYTF. The CDR3 DNA is TGTGCCAGCAGTTTTTCTTGGGCGCTACATGCTAACTATGGCTACACCTTC.

V is TRBV20-1 and J is TRBJ2-3; 15 nucleotides align to TRBD2. Germline lookup yields CDR1 DFQATT and CDR2 SNEGSKA (reference sequence). The length of the CDR3 is 17 residues. After removal of 3 bases from V and 4 bases from J, the junction contained 8 bases not matched to a gene. CDR3 DNA sequence: TGCAGTGCTAGTGGGCTAAGGACTAGCGGGGGGGCAGATACGCAGTATTTT. The encoded protein is CSASGLRTSGGADTQYF.

The V and J genes are TRBV3-1 (or the pseudogene TRBV3-2) and TRBJ1-4, with TRBD1 matching 8 bases. The CDR3 totals 14 residues. J gave up 6 bases and V 7 bases, and 7 bases lay outside the gene matches. CDR1 and CDR2 from the germline V gene are LGHDT and YNNKEL (reference sequence). The CDR3 is CASTRDRGDEKLFF. CDR3 in DNA: TGTGCCAGCACTCGAGACAGGGGTGATGAAAAACTGTTTTTT.

V and J are TRBV27 and TRBJ2-5, with a weak D call TRBD1 (5 bases). The germline gives CDR1 MNHEY, CDR2 SMNVEV (reference sequence). The V end lost 6 bases, the J end lost 4 bases, and 15 bases lay between the germline ends. The CDR3 is made up of 14 amino acids. In DNA form, the CDR3 reads TGTGCCAGCAGCCGCCCTGGACAAGTAGAGACCCAGTACTTC. Amino acids: CASSRPGQVETQYF.

This chain uses TRBV5-1 with TRBJ1-2; 7 bases align to TRBD1. J gave up 3 bases and V 4 bases, and 6 bases lay outside the gene matches. Per germline, CDR1 SGHRS and CDR2 YFSETQ. This CDR3 region has 14 residues. DNA for the CDR3: TGCGCCAGCAGCACCACAGGGGTGGACTATGGCTACACCTTC. It codes for CASSTTGVDYGYTF.

This chain uses TRBV4-1 with TRBJ1-4; D is perhaps TRBD1 (6 bases). The V gene lost 2 bases and the J gene lost 7 bases, with 14 bases spanning the gap. The CDR3 has 15 amino acids. The germline gives CDR1 MGHRA, CDR2 YSYEKL. The CDR3 sequence: CASSQQDRLSEKLFF. DNA of the CDR3: TGCGCCAGCAGCCAACAGGACAGATTATCTGAAAAACTGTTTTTT.

The V call is TRBV19, the J call TRBJ1-3; TRBD1 might be the D (5 bases). Per the germline V gene, CDR1 is LNHDA and CDR2 is SQIVND (reference sequence). This CDR3 has 14 residues. Trimming cost V 7 bases and J 8 bases, with 18 bases left between them. CDR3 sequence: CASTSSGGMDTIYF. In DNA form, the CDR3 reads TGTGCCAGTACCTCGTCTGGGGGGATGGACACCATATATTTT.

The table lists this clone with a count of one. V usage is TRBV29-1 and J usage is TRBJ2-1; TRBD2 matches at 7 bases. V lost 7 bases and J lost 2; bases outside the gene matches: 5. The CDR3 has 13 residues. Germline-derived CDR1 and CDR2 are SQVTM and ANQGSEA. CDR3 bases: TGCAGCGGTGTCCGGGAGGCCTACAATGAGCAGTTCTTC. This translates into CSGVREAYNEQFF.

V and J are TRBV5-1 and TRBJ1-3, with 7 nucleotides matching TRBD1. The trim removed 0 bases at V and 0 bases at J, leaving 12 bases unmatched. The CDR3 length is 19 residues. Germline V gene data show CDR1 as SGHRS and CDR2 as YFSETQ. CDR3 sequence: CASSLVSGQQLISGNTIYF. The CDR3 nucleotides are TGCGCCAGCAGCTTGGTGTCGGGACAGCAACTTATCTCTGGAAACACCATATATTTT. The complete variable domain, with remaining parts taken from reference TRBV5-1 and TRBJ1-3, reads KAGVTQTPRYLIKTRGQQVTLSCSPISGHRSVSWYQQTPGQGLQFLFEYFSETQRNKGNFPGRFSGRQFSNSRSEMNVSTLELGDSALYLCASSLVSGQQLISGNTIYFGEGSWLTVV.

This chain links TRBV6-5 with TRBJ1-1; D is unclear. Germline lookup yields CDR1 MNHEY and CDR2 SVGAGI. The CDR3 loop spans 13 amino acids. V dropped 2 bases and J dropped 4 bases, with 8 bases sitting between them. The CDR3 loop reads CASSYERGTEAFF. The CDR3 bases are TGTGCCAGCAGTTACGAACGCGGCACTGAAGCTTTCTTT.

This clone came up once. CDR3 loop: CATSRDGWGTSGNEQFF. CDR3 in DNA: TGTGCCACCAGCAGAGATGGGTGGGGGACTAGCGGAAATGAGCAGTTCTTC. The rearrangement links TRBV15 to TRBJ2-1; TRBD2 aligns across 11 bases. Germline V gene sequence: CDR1 LNHNV, CDR2 YYDKDF (reference sequence). V shed 0 bases, J shed 7 bases, and the junction held 8 bases outside the gene matches. The CDR3 covers 17 residues.

The chain is built from TRBV19 and TRBJ2-1, with 7 bases identical to TRBD2. The CDR3 runs 15 residues. V trimming: 7 bases; J trimming: 4 bases; junction bases outside the gene matches: 10. The germline CDR1 and CDR2 sequences are LNHDA and SQIVND (reference sequence). CDR3 amino acids: CASTQTSLLYNEQFF. CDR3 DNA sequence: TGTGCCAGTACCCAGACTAGCCTCCTTTACAATGAGCAGTTCTTC.

This clone was detected once. This chain connects TRBV9 to TRBJ2-3; 13 bases agree with TRBD2. There are 15 residues in the CDR3. The germline gives CDR1 SGDLS, CDR2 YYNGEE. Germline trimming cut 7 bases from V and 4 bases from J; bases unmatched to any gene: 6. CDR3 sequence (DNA): TGTGCCAGCTATCCTGGGACTAGCGGGGCAGATACGCAGTATTTT. Translation gives CASYPGTSGADTQYF.